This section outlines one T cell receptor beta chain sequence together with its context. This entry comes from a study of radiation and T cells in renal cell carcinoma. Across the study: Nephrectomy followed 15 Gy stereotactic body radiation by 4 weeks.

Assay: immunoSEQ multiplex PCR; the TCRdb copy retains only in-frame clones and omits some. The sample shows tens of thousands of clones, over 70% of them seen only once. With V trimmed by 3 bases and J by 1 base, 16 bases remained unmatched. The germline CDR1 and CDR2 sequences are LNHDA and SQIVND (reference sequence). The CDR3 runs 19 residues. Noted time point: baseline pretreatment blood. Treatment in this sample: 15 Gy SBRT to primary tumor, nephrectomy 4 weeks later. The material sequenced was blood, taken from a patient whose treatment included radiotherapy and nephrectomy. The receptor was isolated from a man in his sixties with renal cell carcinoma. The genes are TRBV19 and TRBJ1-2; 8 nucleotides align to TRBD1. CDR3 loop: CASSMVFGAGGSGNYGYTF. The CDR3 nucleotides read TGTGCCAGTAGTATGGTATTCGGGGCAGGGGGCAGTGGTAACTATGGCTACACCTTC.